These 10 T cell receptor beta chains were all obtained from the same sample, sequenced in a study of control samples from healthy donors and cancer patients. Measured with immunoSEQ multiplex PCR; TCRdb has only the in-frame clones, and not every one. The table includes under 300,000 clones, about 80% detected once. Sequencing was carried out using PBMCs. These receptors were obtained from a woman aged 60 to 75 with lung cancer.

The chain employs TRBV7-9 and TRBJ1-2; no definite D call. The CDR3 covers 13 residues. Per the germline V gene, CDR1 is SEHNR and CDR2 is FQNEAQ (reference sequence). V was shortened by 7 bases and J by 4 bases, with 13 bases between the two germline ends. The CDR3 sequence is CASNSDSSYGYTF. Here the CDR3 DNA reads TGTGCCAGCAACTCGGACTCTAGCTATGGCTACACCTTC.

J is TRBJ1-4 and V is TRBV6-5, with D possibly being TRBD1 (5 bases). V lost 6 bases and J lost 16, with 18 bases in between. This CDR3 has 12 amino acids. Germline loops: CDR1 MNHEY, CDR2 SVGAGI. Here the CDR3 reads CASSRDGLMWFF. Here the CDR3 DNA reads TGTGCCAGCAGCCGGGACGGTCTAATGTGGTTTTTT.

The chain recombines TRBV7-2 with TRBJ2-7, with D maybe TRBD1 (6 bases). The CDR3 has 14 residues. Germline V gene sequence: CDR1 SGHTA, CDR2 FQGNSA. V dropped 5 bases and J dropped 2 bases, with 13 bases sitting between them. CDR3 loop: CASSRGTGPYEQYF. The CDR3 DNA reads TGTGCCAGCAGCAGGGGGACGGGACCCTACGAGCAGTACTTC.

The chain couples TRBV4-1 to TRBJ2-2; 9 bases fit TRBD2. Germline trimming cut 3 bases from V and 5 bases from J; bases unmatched to any gene: 4. Germline-derived CDR1 and CDR2 are MGHRA and YSYEKL. This CDR3 has 15 residues. The CDR3 nucleotides read TGCGCCAGCAGCCAGCGGGGGGGCAGGACCGGGGAGCTGTTTTTT. Protein product: CASSQRGGRTGELFF.

This sequence joins TRBV5-5 and TRBJ2-5; TRBD1 is a possible D gene (6 bases). The CDR3 sequence is 15 residues long. Trimming cost V 0 bases and J 2 bases, with 11 bases left between them. The germline CDR1 and CDR2 sequences are SGHKS and YYEKEE (reference sequence). CDR3 nucleotides: TGTGCCAGCAGCTTGGCCACGGACAGTCAAGAGACCCAGTACTTC. Residues: CASSLATDSQETQYF. Full variable domain (rest looked up from reference TRBV5-5 and TRBJ2-5): DAGVTQSPTHLIKTRGQQVTLRCSPISGHKSVSWYQQVLGQGPQFIFQYYEKEERGRGNFPDRFSARQFPNYSSELNVNALLLGDSALYLCASSLATDSQETQYFGPGTRLLVL.

This clone turned up a few times. The chain is built from TRBV12-3 or TRBV12-4 and TRBJ1-5; D gene unclear. V was clipped by 7 bases and J by 6 bases, with 13 bases between them. The CDR3 is 13 residues long. As DNA, the CDR3 is TGTGCCAGCACCTGGGCCGACGGTCAGCCCCAGCATTTT. Its translation: CASTWADGQPQHF.

The chain carries TRBV6-5 and TRBJ1-6; 7 positions agree with TRBD1. The CDR3 length is 15 residues. Trimming removed 0 bases from V and 5 bases from J; junction bases left unmatched: 1. CDR1 is MNHEY, CDR2 SVGAGI, per germline. In DNA form, the CDR3 reads TGTGCCAGCAGTTACTCCGGGACAGATAATTCACCCCTCCACTTT. Amino acids: CASSYSGTDNSPLHF.

The rearrangement joins TRBV5-1 to TRBJ1-3; D is uncertain. Germline lookup yields CDR1 SGHRS and CDR2 YFSETQ. The CDR3 covers 14 residues. V lost 1 base, J lost 0 bases, and 5 bases lay in between. The CDR3 DNA sequence: TGCGCCAGCAGCTTGCACCCCTCTGGAAACACCATATATTTT. Its translation is CASSLHPSGNTIYF.

This chain uses TRBV11-2 with TRBJ2-1; unclear D gene. With 5 bases removed from V and 0 bases from J, the gap between germline ends came to 17 bases. Germline V gene data show CDR1 as SGHAT and CDR2 as FQNNGV. The CDR3 extends over 17 amino acids. CDR3 sequence reads: CASSAPGPTSSYNEQFF. The CDR3 bases are TGTGCCAGCAGCGCACCGGGTCCAACAAGCTCCTACAATGAGCAGTTCTTC.

The genes are TRBV9 and TRBJ2-3; 11 nucleotides agree with TRBD2. After removal of 2 bases from V and 4 bases from J, the junction contained 0 bases not matched to a gene. This CDR3 is built from 14 residues. Germline CDR1 reads SGDLS; CDR2 reads YYNGEE. The CDR3 region is CASSVSGGADTQYF. In DNA, the CDR3 is TGTGCCAGCAGCGTTAGCGGGGGGGCAGATACGCAGTATTTT.